The entry that follows covers one TCR beta chain sequence. Its antigen is undetermined. The source of the sample is a study of CD8 T cells in Susac syndrome. Whole-study context: Patients with Susac syndrome were, at the time of blood collection, therapy-naive, maintained on corticosteroids, or maintained on intravenous immunoglobulin alone.

Random-hexamer reverse transcription was applied to about 0.45 to 1 ug RNA. The authors amplified TCR beta CDR3 across 54 Vbeta and 13 Jbeta using immunoSEQ multiplex PCR. TCRdb ran MiXCR on the immunoSEQ multiplex PCR reads and lists one entry per CDR3 protein. The sample shows some 130,000 distinct CDR3 sequences, approximately 95% of them seen only once. J lost 5 bases, V lost 3 bases, and 12 bases had no gene match. The CDR3 is made up of 16 amino acids. In germline, CDR1 is SQVTM, CDR2 ANQGSEA. Study-level points and caveats: CD8+ clonal expansion in Susac was maximal in TEMRA cells and in active patients. In total CD8+ repertoires, 15 to 20 Susac-specific public clones were found, and four or five in CD8+ TEMRA repertoires.

Sequencing was carried out using CD8+ T cells from PBMCs. This rearrangement joins TRBV29-1 to TRBJ2-5; 10 nucleotides agree with TRBD2. The receptor was isolated from a human donor with Susac syndrome. As DNA, the CDR3 is TGCAGCGTTGACGGGGAGCGGGAGGGCAGGGGGGAGACCCAGTACTTC. This encodes CSVDGEREGRGETQYF.